A single sample gave rise to the 28 T cell receptor beta chains below, sequenced in a study of blood T cell repertoires in COVID-19. Using immunoSEQ multiplex PCR, the repertoire was profiled, and TCRdb retains in-frame clones only, with some absent. The sample comprises around 86,000 clones, around 87% of which are singletons, and approximately 7% rests with the top ten. Sequencing was performed on peripheral blood. These receptors originate from a human donor with acute or convalescent COVID-19. The donor label of this sample is uncertain.

This clone appeared a single time. The V gene is TRBV4-1, the J gene TRBJ2-5, with TRBD2 matching over 12 bases. The germline CDR1 and CDR2 sequences are MGHRA and YSYEKL. V lost 1 base, J lost 4 bases, and 22 bases stayed unmatched. This CDR3 region has 22 residues. CDR3 amino acids: CASSQVGLGASGGAARGETQYF. In DNA, the CDR3 is TGCGCCAGCAGCCAAGTGGGACTTGGGGCTAGCGGGGGGGCGGCCCGGGGAGAGACCCAGTACTTC.

The chain recombines TRBV5-1 with TRBJ1-1; perhaps TRBD1 as D (5 bases). V was cut by 4 bases and J by 4 bases, with 20 bases left in between. The CDR3 runs to 16 residues. CDR1 is SGHRS, CDR2 YFSETQ, per germline. The CDR3 reads CASSLRGGARGTEAFF. The CDR3 DNA reads as TGCGCCAGCAGCCTCCGTGGAGGGGCTAGGGGCACTGAAGCTTTCTTT.

This clone was picked up a small number of times. V usage is TRBV7-3 and J usage is TRBJ2-7; maybe TRBD2 (6 bases). V was pared by 5 bases and J by 4 bases, with 18 bases between. The germline V gene has CDR1 SGHTA and CDR2 FQGTGA. The CDR3 has 15 residues. CDR3 loop: CASSPTGTAFYEQYF. The CDR3 DNA sequence: TGTGCCAGCAGCCCCACCGGGACTGCATTTTACGAGCAGTACTTC.

The rearrangement joins TRBV19 to TRBJ1-2; possible D gene TRBD1, 5 bases. Germline lookup yields CDR1 LNHDA and CDR2 SQIVND (reference sequence). CDR3 length: 14 residues. The V and J ends lost 5 bases and 4 bases respectively, with 14 bases between them. The CDR3 DNA sequence: TGTGCCAGTAGTCTCGCCAGGGTGGGCTATGGCTACACCTTC. This sequence encodes CASSLARVGYGYTF.

This clone has just a few counts. The chain combines TRBV5-8 with TRBJ1-5, with a possible D match to TRBD1 (6 bases). The CDR3 length is 16 residues. The germline V gene has CDR1 SGHTS and CDR2 YDEGEE. V shed 4 bases and J shed 1 base, with 15 bases lying between them. The CDR3: CASSLGAIKSNQPQHF. CDR3 nucleotides: TGTGCCAGCAGCCTGGGGGCCATTAAAAGCAATCAGCCCCAGCATTTT.

The J gene is TRBJ2-3, the V gene TRBV6-2 or TRBV6-3, with 14 bases fitting TRBD2. V gave up 1 base and J gave up 5 bases; unmatched junction bases: 11. CDR1 MNHEY and CDR2 SVGEGT come from the germline V gene. The CDR3 runs 19 residues. This CDR3 is CASSYLPSTSGGVRDTQYF. The CDR3 DNA follows: TGTGCCAGCAGTTACTTGCCTTCGACTAGCGGGGGGGTTAGAGATACGCAGTATTTT.

The chain is built from TRBV27 and TRBJ1-5; a possible D gene is TRBD1 (5 bases). The CDR3 sequence is 13 residues long. Trimming removed 1 base at V and 7 bases at J, with 8 bases between. Looked up from germline, CDR1 is MNHEY and CDR2 is SMNVEV (reference sequence). The CDR3 here is CASSLYRTQPQHF. The CDR3 DNA sequence: TGTGCCAGCAGTTTATACAGGACCCAGCCCCAGCATTTT.

Worth noting for this clone: The junction does not match germline at one end; this may be a read error. The J gene is TRBJ2-1, the V gene TRBV7-7; a possible D gene is TRBD1 (6 bases). The CDR3 consists of 15 residues. Per germline, CDR1 SSHAT and CDR2 FNYEAQ (reference sequence). The CDR3 region has the DNA TGTGCTAGCAGCCCCGGGGAAGACAGGAGGAATGAGCAGTTCTTC. Its translation is CASSPGEDRRNEQFF.

In DNA, the CDR3 is TGCAGCGTTGAACTTTGGCAAGACCAAGAGACCCAGTACTTC. Its translation: CSVELWQDQETQYF. The chain combines TRBV29-1 with TRBJ2-5; D gene ambiguous. The V gene lost 2 bases and the J gene lost 0 bases, with 10 bases spanning the gap. Germline V CDR1 and CDR2: SQVTM, ANQGSEA. This CDR3 is built from 14 residues.

The J gene is TRBJ1-4, the V gene TRBV6-5; 10 nucleotides line up with TRBD1. CDR1 MNHEY and CDR2 SVGAGI come from the germline V gene. CDR3 length: 15 residues. Trimming removed 6 bases from V and 7 bases from J; junction bases left unmatched: 8. As DNA, the CDR3 is TGTGCCAGCAGGGCAGGACAGGGGGTCGGTGAAAAACTGTTTTTT. It codes for CASRAGQGVGEKLFF.

The CDR3 nucleotides read TGCGCCAGCAGCCAAGAACGCCTGGGACTACAGGTTACCGGGGAGCTGTTTTTT. Its translation: CASSQERLGLQVTGELFF. V and J are TRBV4-1 and TRBJ2-2, with TRBD2 matching 7 bases. The V gene's germline CDR1 is MGHRA and CDR2 YSYEKL. The junction had 12 bases not matched to a gene; V was cut back by 0 bases and J by 5 bases. This CDR3 region has 18 residues.

The chain uses TRBV30 and TRBJ1-6; D not resolved. The CDR3 has 13 residues. V was trimmed by 5 bases and J by 10 bases, leaving 15 bases between them. The germline V gene has CDR1 GTSNPN and CDR2 SVGIG (reference sequence). CDR3 residues: CAWEEGFGSPLHF. In DNA, the CDR3 is TGTGCCTGGGAGGAGGGATTTGGCTCACCCCTCCACTTT.

J is TRBJ2-1 and V is TRBV15; D is perhaps TRBD1 (6 bases). CDR1 LNHNV and CDR2 YYDKDF come from the germline V gene (reference sequence). Between the trimmed V and J ends, which lost 0 bases and 2 bases, there was a span of 11 bases. The CDR3 extends over 16 amino acids. CDR3: CATSRERTATYNEQFF. The CDR3 DNA follows: TGTGCCACCAGCAGAGAAAGGACAGCTACCTACAATGAGCAGTTCTTC. The full variable domain, completed using reference TRBV15 and TRBJ2-1, is DAMVIQNPRYQVTQFGKPVTLSCSQTLNHNVMYWYQQKSSQAPKLLFHYYDKDFNNEADTPDNFQSRRPNTSFCFLDIRSPGLGDTAMYLCATSRERTATYNEQFFGPGTRLTVL.

This clone was detected only a few times. The chain links TRBV12-3 or TRBV12-4 to TRBJ1-2; 10 bases match TRBD1. The CDR3 has 13 amino acids. The ends lost 5 bases at V and 7 bases at J; junction bases unmatched: 4. The CDR3 sequence is CASSGTGEGGYTF. The CDR3 coding sequence is TGTGCCAGCAGTGGGACAGGGGAGGGTGGCTACACCTTC.

The chain uses TRBV7-2 and TRBJ1-2; 7 nucleotides agree with TRBD1. The junction had 11 bases not matched to a gene; V was cut back by 11 bases and J by 5 bases. This CDR3 region has 13 residues. Germline CDR1 is SGHTA and CDR2 is FQGNSA. This CDR3 reads CAGGHRGSYGYTF. Here the CDR3 DNA reads TGTGCCGGTGGCCACAGGGGCTCATATGGCTACACCTTC.

The genes are TRBV5-1 and TRBJ2-3; TRBD2 might be the D (5 bases). Trimming removed 4 bases from V and 3 bases from J, with 9 bases in between. The CDR3 loop spans 13 amino acids. The germline V gene encodes CDR1 SGHRS and CDR2 YFSETQ. The CDR3 coding sequence is TGCGCCAGCAGCGATCCGGGGACAGATACGCAGTATTTT. Protein: CASSDPGTDTQYF.

The chain is built from TRBV5-4 and TRBJ2-3; 14 positions agree with TRBD2. J gave up 6 bases and V 6 bases, and 9 bases lay outside the gene matches. The CDR3 is made up of 16 amino acids. In germline, CDR1 is SGHNT, CDR2 YYREEE (reference sequence). In DNA, the CDR3 is TGTGCCAGCAATCCGACTAGCGGGGGGGCAGGCGATACGCAGTATTTT. Protein: CASNPTSGGAGDTQYF. Combining the CDR3 with reference TRBV5-4 and TRBJ2-3 gives the whole variable domain ETGVTQSPTHLIKTRGQQVTLRCSSQSGHNTVSWYQQALGQGPQFIFQYYREEENGRGNFPPRFSGLQFPNYSSELNVNALELDDSALYLCASNPTSGGAGDTQYFGPGTRLTVL.

The chain links TRBV7-9 to TRBJ2-7; 7 bases fit TRBD1. The CDR3 is 17 residues long. The V segment lost 4 bases and the J segment 2 bases; nucleotides outside the gene matches: 14. In germline, CDR1 is SEHNR, CDR2 FQNEAQ (reference sequence). The CDR3: CASSSPRGEGTAYEQYF. The CDR3 DNA sequence: TGTGCCAGCAGCTCTCCCCGGGGTGAGGGGACAGCCTACGAGCAGTACTTC.

This chain's CDR3 is CASSRDRTGANVLTF. CDR3 nucleotide sequence: TGCGCCAGCAGCCGCGATAGAACTGGGGCCAACGTCCTGACTTTC. The genes are TRBV4-3 and TRBJ2-6; D not resolved. CDR1 is LGHNA and CDR2 is YSLEER in the germline V gene. The V end lost 4 bases, the J end lost 2 bases, and 9 bases lay between the germline ends. There are 15 residues in the CDR3.

The chain joins TRBV18 to TRBJ1-1, with TRBD1 matching over 8 bases. CDR3 size: 15 residues. CDR1 is KGHSH, CDR2 LQKENI, per germline. With V trimmed by 4 bases and J by 1 base, 5 bases remained unmatched. CDR3 sequence: CASSLLTGANTEAFF. The CDR3 DNA reads TGTGCCAGCTCACTTTTGACAGGGGCGAACACTGAAGCTTTCTTT.

This chain links TRBV19 with TRBJ2-3; TRBD2 might be the D (6 bases). V was pared by 6 bases and J by 4 bases, with 17 bases between. Germline loops: CDR1 LNHDA, CDR2 SQIVND (reference sequence). The CDR3 totals 15 residues. The CDR3 spells CASRRGDLKADTQYF. CDR3 DNA sequence: TGTGCCAGTAGGCGTGGGGACTTGAAGGCAGATACGCAGTATTTT.

The chain couples TRBV5-1 to TRBJ2-2; no definite D call. This CDR3 has 14 amino acids. Trimming left V 3 bases short and J 1 base short, with 7 bases between. The germline gives CDR1 SGHRS, CDR2 YFSETQ. CDR3 residues: CASSWSRNTGELFF. The CDR3 bases are TGCGCCAGCAGCTGGAGTAGGAACACCGGGGAGCTGTTTTTT.

The rearrangement joins TRBV3-1 (or the pseudogene TRBV3-2) to TRBJ2-3; D may be TRBD1 (6 bases). The V end was cut by 4 bases, the J end by 4 bases, with 12 bases between. Germline V gene lookup returns CDR1 LGHDT and CDR2 YNNKEL (reference sequence). CDR3 length: 14 residues. Written as DNA, the CDR3 is TGTGCCAGCAGCCCCCTTGAGGGGGCAGATACGCAGTATTTT. It specifies CASSPLEGADTQYF.

This chain joins TRBV6-2 or TRBV6-3 and TRBJ1-1; no definite D call. CDR1 and CDR2 (germline): MNHEY, SVGEGT. The CDR3 is 12 residues long. V was pared by 0 bases and J by 11 bases, with 10 bases between. The CDR3 DNA sequence: TGTGCCAGCAGTTACTCGGGCCAGCGGGCTTTCTTT. It encodes CASSYSGQRAFF.

The chain recombines TRBV3-1 (or the pseudogene TRBV3-2) with TRBJ2-1; D is perhaps TRBD1 (6 bases). V gave up 6 bases and J gave up 3 bases, with 15 bases separating them. The CDR3 runs 15 residues. Germline-derived CDR1 and CDR2 are LGHDT and YNNKEL (reference sequence). The CDR3 sequence is CASSRDRDIYNEQFF. DNA of the CDR3: TGTGCCAGCAGTCGAGACCGGGACATCTACAATGAGCAGTTCTTC.

In this sample, this clone turned up once. This chain joins TRBV2 and TRBJ1-1; no reliable D call. Germline assignment: CDR1 SNHLY and CDR2 FYNNEI. V was clipped by 4 bases and J by 1 base, with 4 bases between them. This CDR3 has 12 amino acids. The CDR3: CASSGENTEAFF. The DNA of the CDR3 is TGTGCCAGCAGTGGAGAGAACACTGAAGCTTTCTTT.

V gene TRBV4-3 combines with J gene TRBJ2-1, with D tentatively TRBD1 (6 bases). This CDR3 comprises 15 residues. V shed 1 base and J shed 4 bases, with 11 bases lying between them. Germline CDR1 and CDR2: LGHNA and YSLEER. CDR3 sequence: CASSQGQVMYNEQFF. In nucleotides, the CDR3 is TGCGCCAGCAGCCAAGGACAGGTGATGTACAATGAGCAGTTCTTC.

This rearrangement joins TRBV10-2 to TRBJ2-7, with D perhaps TRBD2 (5 bases). The germline gives CDR1 WSHSY, CDR2 SAAADI. Trimming took 8 bases from V and 0 from J, leaving 14 bases between them. The CDR3 extends over 14 amino acids. The CDR3 spells CASGLSSSSYEQYF. DNA of the CDR3: TGCGCCAGCGGTCTGTCTAGCTCCTCCTACGAGCAGTACTTC.